This T cell receptor (beta chain) was identified in a study of control samples from healthy donors and cancer patients. The assay was immunoSEQ multiplex PCR, and TCRdb's table has in-frame clones only and misses some. The top ten clones hold 14% of a sample with 75,000 to 100,000 clones, almost 90% of them seen once. Germline values: CDR1 MNHEY, CDR2 SMNVEV (reference sequence). This CDR3 is built from 15 residues. The V end was cut by 2 bases, the J end by 5 bases, with 10 bases between. This clone appeared once. The sample comprised blood. V gene TRBV27 combines with J gene TRBJ2-6, with D perhaps matching TRBD1 (6 bases). This TCR was sampled from a man aged 25 to 40 in good health. The DNA of the CDR3 is TGTGCCAGCAGTTTAAGCACAGGGCGGGCCAACGTCCTGACTTTC. This gives the protein CASSLSTGRANVLTF.